This TCR beta chain was found in a study of beta chain features in type 1 diabetes. Reverse transcription of all isolated RNA meant that expressed TCRB transcripts were sequenced. Using immunoSEQ multiplex PCR, the repertoire was profiled, and TCRdb retains in-frame clones only, with some absent. The sample yields 200,000 to 250,000 clones, more than 11% seen once. Sorting with CD45RO/CCR7/CD25/CD127/CD95/CD27 yielded naive, central memory, regulatory and stem-like memory CD4+ cells. Of note for this clone: Its antigen is still unknown.

General observations from the study: Significant though moderate, a shortening of TCRB CDR3s appeared in all four CD4+ subsets of Type 1 diabetes patients. Patients with type 1 diabetes carried fewer insertions and had more deletions at their VDJ junctions.

The V gene end was trimmed by 4 bases and the J gene end by 1 base; junction bases not matched to a gene: 10. Germline V gene data show CDR1 as PRHDT and CDR2 as FYEKMQ (reference sequence). The CDR3 length is 17 residues. The specimen was naive CD4+ T cells from blood. The sequence came from a man aged 25 to 40 with type 1 diabetes. V gene TRBV13 combines with J gene TRBJ1-1; 9 nucleotides align to TRBD1. The CDR3 protein is CASSSDRGFGPNTEAFF. The CDR3 bases are TGTGCCAGCAGCTCCGACAGGGGGTTTGGCCCGAACACTGAAGCTTTCTTT.